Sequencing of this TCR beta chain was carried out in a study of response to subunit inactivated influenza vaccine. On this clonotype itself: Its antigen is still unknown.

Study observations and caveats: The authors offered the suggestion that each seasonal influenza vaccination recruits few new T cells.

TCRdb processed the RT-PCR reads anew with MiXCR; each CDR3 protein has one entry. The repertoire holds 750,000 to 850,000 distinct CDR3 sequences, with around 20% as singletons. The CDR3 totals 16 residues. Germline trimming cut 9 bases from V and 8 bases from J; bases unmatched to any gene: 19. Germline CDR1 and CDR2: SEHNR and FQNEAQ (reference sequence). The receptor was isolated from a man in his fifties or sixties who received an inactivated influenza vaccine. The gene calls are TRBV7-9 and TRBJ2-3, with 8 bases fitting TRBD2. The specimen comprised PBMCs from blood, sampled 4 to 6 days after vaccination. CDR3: CASRVDLSGILPTQYF. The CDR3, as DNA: TGTGCCAGTCGAGTCGACCTTAGCGGGATCCTTCCTACGCAGTATTTT.